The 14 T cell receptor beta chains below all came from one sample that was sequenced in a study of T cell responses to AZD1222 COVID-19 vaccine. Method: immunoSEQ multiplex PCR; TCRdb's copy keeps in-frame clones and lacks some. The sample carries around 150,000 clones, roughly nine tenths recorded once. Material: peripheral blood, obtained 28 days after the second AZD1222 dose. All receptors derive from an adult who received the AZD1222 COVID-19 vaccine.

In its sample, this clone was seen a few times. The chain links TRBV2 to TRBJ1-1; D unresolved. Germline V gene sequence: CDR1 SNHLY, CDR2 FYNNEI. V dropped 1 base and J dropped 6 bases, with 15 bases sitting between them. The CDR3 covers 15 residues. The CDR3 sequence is CASSEGRAANAEAFF. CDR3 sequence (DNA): TGTGCCAGCAGTGAAGGGAGGGCGGCTAACGCTGAAGCTTTCTTT.

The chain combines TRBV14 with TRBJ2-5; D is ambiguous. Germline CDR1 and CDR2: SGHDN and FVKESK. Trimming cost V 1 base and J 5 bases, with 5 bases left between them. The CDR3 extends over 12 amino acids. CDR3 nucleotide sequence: TGTGCCAGCAGCCAAGTTCCGGAGACCCAGTACTTC. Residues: CASSQVPETQYF.

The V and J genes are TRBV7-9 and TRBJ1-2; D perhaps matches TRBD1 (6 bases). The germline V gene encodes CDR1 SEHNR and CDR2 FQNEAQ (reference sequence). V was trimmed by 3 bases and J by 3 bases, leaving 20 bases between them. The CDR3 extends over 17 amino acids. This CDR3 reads CASSFAFLSQGDYGYTF. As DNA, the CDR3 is TGTGCCAGCAGCTTCGCCTTTTTATCACAGGGAGACTATGGCTACACCTTC. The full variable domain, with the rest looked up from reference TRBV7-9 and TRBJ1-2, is DTGVSQNPRHKITKRGQNVTFRCDPISEHNRLYWYRQTLGQGPEFLTYFQNEAQLEKSRLLSDRFSAERPKGSFSTLEIQRTEQGDSAMYLCASSFAFLSQGDYGYTFGSGTRLTVV.

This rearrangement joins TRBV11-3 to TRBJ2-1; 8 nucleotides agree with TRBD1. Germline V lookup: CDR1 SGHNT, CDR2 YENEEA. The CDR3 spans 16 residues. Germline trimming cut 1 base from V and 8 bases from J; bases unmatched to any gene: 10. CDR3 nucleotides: TGTGCCAGCAGCTTAGGGGGACAGGTCGTGGGCGATGAGCAGTTCTTC. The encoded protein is CASSLGGQVVGDEQFF.

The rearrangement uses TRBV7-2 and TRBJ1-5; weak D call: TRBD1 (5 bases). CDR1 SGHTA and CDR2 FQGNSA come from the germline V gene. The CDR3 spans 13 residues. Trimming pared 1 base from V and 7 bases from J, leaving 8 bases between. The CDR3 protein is CASSLGQLQPQHF. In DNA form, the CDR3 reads TGTGCCAGCAGCTTAGGACAGTTACAGCCCCAGCATTTT.

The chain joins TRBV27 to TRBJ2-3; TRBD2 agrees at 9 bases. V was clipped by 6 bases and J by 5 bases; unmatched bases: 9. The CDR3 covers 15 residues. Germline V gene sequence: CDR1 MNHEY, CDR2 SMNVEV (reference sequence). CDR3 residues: CASRDGAGGIDTQYF. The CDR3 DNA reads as TGTGCCAGCAGGGACGGAGCGGGAGGAATAGATACGCAGTATTTT.

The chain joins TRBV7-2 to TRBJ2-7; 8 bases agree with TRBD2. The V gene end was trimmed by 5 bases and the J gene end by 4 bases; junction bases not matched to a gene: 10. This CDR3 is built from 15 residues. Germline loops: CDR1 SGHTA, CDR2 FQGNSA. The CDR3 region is CASSPDGTRSYEQYF. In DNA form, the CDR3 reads TGTGCCAGCAGCCCCGATGGGACTAGAAGTTACGAGCAGTACTTC.

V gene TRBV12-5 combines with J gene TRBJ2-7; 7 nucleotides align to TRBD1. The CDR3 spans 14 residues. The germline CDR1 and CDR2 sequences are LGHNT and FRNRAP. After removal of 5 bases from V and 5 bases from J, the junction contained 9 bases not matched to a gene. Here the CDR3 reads CASGPQTGSDEQYF. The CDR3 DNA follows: TGTGCTAGTGGTCCCCAGACAGGGTCCGACGAGCAGTACTTC.

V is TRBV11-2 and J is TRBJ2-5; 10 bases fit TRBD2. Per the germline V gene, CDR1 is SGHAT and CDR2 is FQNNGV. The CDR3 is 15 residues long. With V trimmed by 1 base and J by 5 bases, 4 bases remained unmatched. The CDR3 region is CASSLGAGGPETQYF. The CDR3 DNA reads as TGTGCCAGCAGCTTAGGAGCGGGGGGGCCGGAGACCCAGTACTTC.

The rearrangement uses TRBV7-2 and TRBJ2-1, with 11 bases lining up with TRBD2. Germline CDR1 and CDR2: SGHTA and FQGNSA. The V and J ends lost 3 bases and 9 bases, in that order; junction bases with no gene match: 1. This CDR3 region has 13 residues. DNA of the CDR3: TGTGCCAGCAGCTTTGGGACTAGCGGTGAGCAGTTCTTC. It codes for CASSFGTSGEQFF. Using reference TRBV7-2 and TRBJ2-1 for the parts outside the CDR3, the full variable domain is GAGVSQSPSNKVTEKGKDVELRCDPISGHTALYWYRQSLGQGLEFLIYFQGNSAPDKSGLPSDRFSAERTGGSVSTLTIQRTQQEDSAVYLCASSFGTSGEQFFGPGTRLTVL.

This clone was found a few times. The CDR3 bases are TGTGCCAGTAGTATCTGGGCAGGGGGGAGTTCTAATGAAAAACTGTTTTTT. Translating gives CASSIWAGGSSNEKLFF. J is TRBJ1-4 and V is TRBV19; 7 positions agree with TRBD1. Germline loops: CDR1 LNHDA, CDR2 SQIVND (reference sequence). The CDR3 is 17 residues long. V shed 3 bases, J shed 3 bases, and the junction held 10 bases outside the gene matches.

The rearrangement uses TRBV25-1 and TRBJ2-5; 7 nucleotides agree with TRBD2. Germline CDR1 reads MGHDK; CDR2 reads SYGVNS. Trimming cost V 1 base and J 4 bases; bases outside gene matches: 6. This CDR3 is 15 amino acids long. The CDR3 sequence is CASSESLLARETQYF. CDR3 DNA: TGTGCCAGCAGTGAATCCCTACTAGCGCGAGAGACCCAGTACTTC.

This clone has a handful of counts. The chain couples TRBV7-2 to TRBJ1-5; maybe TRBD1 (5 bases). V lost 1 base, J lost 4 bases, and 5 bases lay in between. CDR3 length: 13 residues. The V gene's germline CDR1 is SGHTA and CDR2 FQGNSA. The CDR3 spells CASSLGQNQPQHF. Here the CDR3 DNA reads TGTGCCAGCAGCTTAGGACAGAATCAGCCCCAGCATTTT.

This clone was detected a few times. The CDR3, as DNA: TGTGCCAGCCCAGGGGGTACCAAAAACATTCAGTACTTC. The encoded protein is CASPGGTKNIQYF. The chain has TRBV28 and TRBJ2-4, with 7 bases matching TRBD1. Germline-derived CDR1 and CDR2 are MDHEN and SYDVKM. The trim removed 8 bases at V and 2 bases at J, leaving 3 bases unmatched. The CDR3 sequence is 13 residues long.